These T cell receptor beta chains were read from a single sample in a study of T cells expressing NK-cell markers. TCRdb reprocessed the 5' RACE reads, keeping one entry per CDR3 protein, no DNA. This table holds roughly 430,000 distinct CDR3 sequences. The sequenced material came from blood T cells: a sorted CD56 or NKG2C T cell subset, CD4+ or CD8+ T cells, or bulk PBMC T cells (not recorded which). Receptor source: a woman between 18 and 75 years old in good health. The CDR3 runs from the conserved cysteine through the conserved F or W. The order of the fields is J gene, V gene, CDR3 protein.

TRBJ1-2 | TRBV12-3/TRBV12-4 | CASNQGWDGYTF
TRBJ2-5 | TRBV7-2 | CASSLSGGLETQYF
TRBJ2-1 | TRBV29-1 | CSVMTTSGIDNEQFF
TRBJ2-2 | TRBV11-2 | CASSYDGELFF
TRBJ2-2 | TRBV12-3/TRBV12-4 | CASSLEFRGQEGGELFF
TRBJ1-2 | TRBV12-3/TRBV12-4 | CASSLAGRRSYGYTF
TRBJ2-5 | TRBV7-3 | CASSLTGGQETQYF
TRBJ1-1 | TRBV7-6 | CASSLIAENTEAFF
TRBJ2-1 | TRBV14 | CASSQPPGLAENNEQFF
TRBJ2-7 | TRBV4-3 | CASSQGYASEQYF
TRBJ2-5 | TRBV7-2 | CASRSGGPEGTQYF
TRBJ2-1 | TRBV6-1 | CASSLTTGFKEQFF
TRBJ1-1 | TRBV20-1 | CSASSYTENTEAFF
TRBJ1-2 | TRBV28 | CASSLPVNYGYTF
TRBJ2-7 | TRBV19 | CASRPGLAGSYEQYF